A single sample is the source of the 14 T cell receptor beta chains below, sequenced in a study of memory CD4+ T cells and cytomegalovirus serostatus. Repertoires were generated with immunoSEQ multiplex PCR, while TCRdb's copy carries only in-frame clones and drops some. The table includes around 50,000 clones, around 70% detected once. Single viable CD3+CD4+CD8-CD45RO+ cells were sorted as the memory CD4+ T cells. Sequencing was carried out using memory CD4+ T cells from blood. The receptors here all came from an adult in good health and CMV-seropositive.

This clone has only a few counts. This chain connects TRBV21-1 to TRBJ1-1; the table names TRBD1, a call not compared with the DNA. TRBV21-1 is a pseudogene segment. The CDR3 has 15 amino acids. The CDR3 DNA reads as TGTGCCAGCAGCTCACGGACAGGGGGGAACACTGAAGCTTTCTTT. It codes for CASSSRTGGNTEAFF.

V and J are TRBV12-5 and TRBJ2-3; TRBD1 is a possible D gene (6 bases). There are 15 residues in the CDR3. Looked up from germline, CDR1 is LGHNT and CDR2 is FRNRAP. Between the trimmed V and J ends, which lost 9 bases and 0 bases, there was a span of 16 bases. The CDR3 protein is CASAPNRASTDTQYF. The CDR3 DNA is TGTGCTAGCGCCCCAAACAGGGCTAGCACAGATACGCAGTATTTT.

The chain joins TRBV11-2 to TRBJ2-7, with D tentatively TRBD2 (5 bases). Trimming took 2 bases from V and 6 from J, leaving 8 bases between them. CDR3 size: 12 residues. Germline CDR1 and CDR2: SGHAT and FQNNGV. In DNA, the CDR3 is TGTGCCAGCAGCTTACGGGGATCCGAGCAGTACTTC. Its translation is CASSLRGSEQYF.

The chain has TRBV5-4 and TRBJ2-3; 7 bases are a match to TRBD2. Germline V gene sequence: CDR1 SGHNT, CDR2 YYREEE (reference sequence). The J segment lost 4 bases and the V segment lost 4 bases, leaving 12 bases of the junction unmatched. CDR3 length: 16 amino acids. The CDR3 here is CASSPRVRGRADTQYF. Written as DNA, the CDR3 is TGTGCCAGCAGCCCCCGAGTCCGGGGGAGGGCAGATACGCAGTATTTT.

The V gene is TRBV28, the J gene TRBJ2-3; 8 positions match TRBD2. After removal of 6 bases from V and 3 bases from J, the junction contained 8 bases not matched to a gene. CDR1 and CDR2 (germline): MDHEN, SYDVKM. The CDR3 is 15 residues long. The DNA of the CDR3 is TGTGCCAGCAGCTTGCCGGGGGGGATTACAGATACGCAGTATTTT. Translating it yields CASSLPGGITDTQYF.

V is TRBV4-2 and J is TRBJ2-2; TRBD2 matches 7 bases. V lost 4 bases, J lost 0 bases, and 2 bases stayed unmatched. Germline V gives CDR1 LGHNA, CDR2 YNFKEQ. The CDR3 contains 15 residues. The CDR3 DNA reads TGTGCCAGCAGCCGCCGGGGGGCGAACACCGGGGAGCTGTTTTTT. It encodes CASSRRGANTGELFF.

The genes are TRBV2 and TRBJ1-1; D gene uncertain. CDR1 and CDR2 (germline): SNHLY, FYNNEI. The V gene lost 0 bases and the J gene lost 7 bases, with 15 bases spanning the gap. The CDR3 is 15 residues long. The CDR3 sequence: CASSEARSYPIEAFF. The CDR3 DNA reads as TGTGCCAGCAGTGAAGCCAGGTCTTACCCGATTGAAGCTTTCTTT.

The chain couples TRBV10-3 to TRBJ2-7, with D perhaps given as TRBD1 or TRBD2 (5 bases each). Germline assignment: CDR1 ENHRY and CDR2 SYGVKD. The CDR3 has 11 residues. V lost 8 bases and J lost 2, with 7 bases in between. The CDR3 region has the DNA TGTGCCATCCAGGGAGCCTACGAGCAGTACTTC. Translated: CAIQGAYEQYF.

V and J are TRBV21-1 and TRBJ1-2. TRBV21-1 is described as a pseudogene. The CDR3 is 15 amino acids. The CDR3 protein is CASSGPLDVNYGYTF. In DNA form, the CDR3 reads TGTGCCAGCAGCGGCCCCTTGGACGTTAACTATGGCTACACCTTC.

J is TRBJ1-4 and V is TRBV19; D gene uncertain. The CDR3 runs 13 residues. The V gene lost 9 bases and the J gene lost 8 bases, with 16 bases spanning the gap. Germline V gene data show CDR1 as LNHDA and CDR2 as SQIVND (reference sequence). CDR3 nucleotides: TGTGCCAGCTACCCTAGTTTTGGAGAAAAACTGTTTTTT. Residues: CASYPSFGEKLFF.

The CDR3 loop is CAISESRFFGNTIYF. The CDR3 coding sequence is TGTGCCATCAGTGAGTCTCGGTTTTTTGGAAACACCATATATTTT. The J gene is TRBJ1-3, the V gene TRBV10-3; D gene uncertain. Per the germline V gene, CDR1 is ENHRY and CDR2 is SYGVKD. Deletions cut 0 bases from V and 3 bases from J, with 9 bases between. This CDR3 is 15 amino acids long.

The rearrangement joins TRBV5-1 to TRBJ2-3, with D possibly TRBD2 on 5 matching bases. The CDR3 has 14 residues. The germline V gene encodes CDR1 SGHRS and CDR2 YFSETQ. V dropped 2 bases and J dropped 4 bases, with 11 bases sitting between them. DNA for the CDR3: TGCGCCAGCAGCTTAGAGGGTGTAGCAGATACGCAGTATTTT. Translated, it gives CASSLEGVADTQYF.

The J gene is TRBJ1-2, the V gene TRBV2; D unresolved. V dropped 7 bases and J dropped 4 bases, with 16 bases sitting between them. Germline assignment: CDR1 SNHLY and CDR2 FYNNEI. The CDR3 has 14 residues. The CDR3 region is CASTESHSAYGYTF. In DNA, the CDR3 is TGTGCCAGCACCGAATCGCACAGCGCCTATGGCTACACCTTC.

On this clone itself: Other DNA sequences in this specimen translate into the identical CDR3. V and J are TRBV10-2 and TRBJ2-1, with D perhaps assigned TRBD1 or TRBD2 (5 bases each). This CDR3 spans 13 amino acids. Germline V gene sequence: CDR1 WSHSY, CDR2 SAAADI. Trimming took 6 bases from V and 0 from J, leaving 6 bases between them. This chain's CDR3 is CASRGTSYNEQFF. The DNA for the CDR3 is TGCGCCAGCAGGGGGACCTCCTACAATGAGCAGTTCTTC.